What follows describes a single T cell receptor beta chain. This sample is drawn from a study of OX40 agonist ivuxolimab in advanced cancers. Study context: People who had prior anti-PD-1, anti-PD-L1 or anti-CTLA-4 therapy could take part, and around 40% had some.

TCRdb keeps only in-frame clones here, not all; method: immunoSEQ multiplex PCR. Of about 50,000 clones in the sample, around 84% were seen once. The germline CDR1 and CDR2 sequences are SGHRS and YFSETQ. The CDR3 has 16 residues. V dropped 0 bases and J dropped 2; count of bases not matched to a gene: 2. This specimen consisted of CD4+ or CD8+ T cells sorted from blood, obtained in a trial of the OX40 agonist ivuxolimab. The TCR sequence derives from an adult with an advanced solid tumor such as melanoma, head and neck, liver or kidney cancer. V is TRBV5-1 and J is TRBJ2-5; TRBD2 agrees at 12 bases. CDR3 residues: CASSLVGLAGQETQYF. CDR3 coding DNA: TGCGCCAGCAGCTTGGTTGGACTAGCGGGACAAGAGACCCAGTACTTC.